One sample yielded the 13 T cell receptor beta chains listed below, sequenced in a study of cytomegalovirus exposure and HLA in healthy donors. In the PCR, 60 Vbeta and 13 Jbeta primers were used. Using immunoSEQ multiplex PCR, the repertoire was profiled, and TCRdb retains in-frame clones only, with some absent. The sample lists about 140,000 clones; around 70% were seen once. Sequencing input: PBMCs. All receptors derive from a woman aged 25 to 39 in good health and CMV-seronegative.

The chain joins TRBV9 to TRBJ2-4; D might be TRBD1 (5 bases). The V gene's germline CDR1 is SGDLS and CDR2 YYNGEE. V lost 0 bases to trimming and J lost 9 bases, with 16 bases between them. The CDR3 has 15 residues. CDR3 DNA: TGTGCCAGCAGCGTAGGATGGGGCAATCCAGGCATTCAGTACTTC. This encodes CASSVGWGNPGIQYF. The whole variable domain, remainder taken from reference TRBV9 and TRBJ2-4, is DSGVTQTPKHLITATGQRVTLRCSPRSGDLSVYWYQQSLDQGLQFLIQYYNGEERAKGNILERFSAQQFPDLHSELNLSSLELGDSALYFCASSVGWGNPGIQYFGAGTRLSVL.

The CDR3 coding sequence is TGTGCCAGCAGTGCTGAGGGCGGCTACACCTTC. Protein sequence: CASSAEGGYTF. V and J are TRBV6-5 and TRBJ1-2; D is ambiguous. Between the trimmed V and J ends, which lost 5 bases and 8 bases, there was a span of 9 bases. Germline V gives CDR1 MNHEY, CDR2 SVGAGI. The CDR3 has 11 residues.

V gene TRBV10-3 combines with J gene TRBJ2-3; 7 positions agree with TRBD2. Trimming cost V 4 bases and J 3 bases; bases outside gene matches: 16. The CDR3 is made up of 18 amino acids. Germline assignment: CDR1 ENHRY and CDR2 SYGVKD. The chain's CDR3 is CAISGQSLARGSTDTQYF. The DNA of the CDR3 is TGTGCCATCAGTGGGCAGTCACTAGCGAGGGGATCTACAGATACGCAGTATTTT.

V is TRBV2 and J is TRBJ2-7; no definite D call. The CDR3 runs 13 residues. Germline loops: CDR1 SNHLY, CDR2 FYNNEI. Trimming took 3 bases from V and 6 from J, leaving 12 bases between them. The DNA for the CDR3 is TGTGCCAGCAGTGAGGGCTCTGGCCGCGAGCAGTACTTC. This encodes CASSEGSGREQYF. The full variable domain, completed using reference TRBV2 and TRBJ2-7, is EPEVTQTPSHQVTQMGQEVILRCVPISNHLYFYWYRQILGQKVEFLVSFYNNEISEKSEIFDDQFSVERPDGSNFTLKIRSTKLEDSAMYFCASSEGSGREQYFGPGTRLTVT.

The chain is built from TRBV9 and TRBJ1-6; possible D gene TRBD1, 6 bases. The V gene's germline CDR1 is SGDLS and CDR2 YYNGEE. V lost 1 base and J lost 8, with 13 bases in between. The CDR3 length is 15 residues. CDR3 sequence: CASSVSQGYDSPLHF. The CDR3 DNA is TGTGCCAGCAGCGTATCACAGGGTTACGATTCACCCCTCCACTTT.

V usage is TRBV28 and J usage is TRBJ2-1, with TRBD1 matching over 7 bases. Germline-derived CDR1 and CDR2 are MDHEN and SYDVKM. The CDR3 has 16 residues. Germline trimming cut 6 bases from V and 4 bases from J; bases unmatched to any gene: 12. In DNA form, the CDR3 reads TGTGCCAGCAGCCCCGGGACAGACAAATCTTACAATGAGCAGTTCTTC. Its translation: CASSPGTDKSYNEQFF.

This clone turned up a few times. The chain has TRBV5-1 and TRBJ1-2; 10 bases agree with TRBD1. This CDR3 contains 16 residues. Trimming removed 1 base from V and 8 bases from J; junction bases left unmatched: 11. The germline gives CDR1 SGHRS, CDR2 YFSETQ. The CDR3 region is CASSLTGTGESEGYTF. The CDR3 DNA reads as TGCGCCAGCAGCTTGACCGGGACAGGGGAATCGGAAGGCTACACCTTC.

This chain links TRBV29-1 with TRBJ2-3; D perhaps matches TRBD1 (6 bases). Trimming pared 6 bases from V and 0 bases from J, leaving 13 bases between. In germline, CDR1 is SQVTM, CDR2 ANQGSEA. The CDR3 consists of 14 residues. For the CDR3, the DNA is TGCAGCGTCAACTCGGGACAAAGCACAGATACGCAGTATTTT. This translates into CSVNSGQSTDTQYF.

The rearrangement links TRBV27 to TRBJ2-1; the D gene is possibly TRBD2 (7 bases). From germline, CDR1 is MNHEY and CDR2 SMNVEV (reference sequence). Trimming took 7 bases from V and 5 from J, leaving 18 bases between them. CDR3 length equals 15 residues. The CDR3 spells CASTLKGGVDNEQFF. CDR3 DNA sequence: TGTGCCAGCACCCTGAAGGGGGGGGTTGACAATGAGCAGTTCTTC.

Note on this clone: Its ends do not fully match the called genes, so a read error is possible. The chain couples TRBV2 to TRBJ1-1, with D tentatively TRBD1 (5 bases). The length of the CDR3 is 15 residues. Germline V lookup: CDR1 SNHLY, CDR2 FYNNEI. In DNA form, the CDR3 reads TGTGCCAGCATTGAAGGACAACCCATGAACACTGAAGCTTTCTTT. Translated: CASIEGQPMNTEAFF.

This clone was recorded a few times. The V and J genes are TRBV5-5 and TRBJ1-2; 8 bases are a match to TRBD1. This CDR3 comprises 12 residues. Germline V gene lookup returns CDR1 SGHKS and CDR2 YYEKEE (reference sequence). V was pared by 4 bases and J by 6 bases, with 2 bases of the junction left unmatched. The CDR3 protein is CASSPQGDGYTF. The CDR3 DNA reads as TGTGCCAGCAGCCCACAGGGGGATGGCTACACCTTC.

V gene TRBV18 combines with J gene TRBJ2-3; 11 nucleotides align to TRBD2. This CDR3 has 14 amino acids. Germline CDR1 and CDR2: KGHSH and LQKENI. V trimming: 3 bases; J trimming: 4 bases; junction bases outside the gene matches: 0. Here the CDR3 DNA reads TGTGCCAGCTCACCGGGACTAGCGGCAGATACGCAGTATTTT. Translated, it gives CASSPGLAADTQYF.

This clone was seen only a few times. The chain recombines TRBV6-6 with TRBJ1-5; D uncertain. Germline assignment: CDR1 MNHNY and CDR2 SVGAGI (reference sequence). The V end lost 3 bases, the J end lost 6 bases, and 12 bases lay between the germline ends. This CDR3 region has 14 residues. DNA of the CDR3: TGTGCCAGCAGTTATGCGGCCGCCGTTCAGCCCCAGCATTTT. Residues: CASSYAAAVQPQHF.